This T cell receptor (beta chain) is from a study of blood T cell repertoires in COVID-19. TCRdb's copy holds only in-frame clones and misses some; the assay was immunoSEQ multiplex PCR. The table shows about 210,000 clones, with more than 75% occurring only once. The CDR3 contains 14 residues. Germline loops: CDR1 PRHDT, CDR2 FYEKMQ (reference sequence). The ends lost 0 bases at V and 7 bases at J; junction bases unmatched: 5. The sequence was obtained from a young man with acute COVID-19. The sequencing input was PBMCs or T cells enriched from blood (not recorded which). The gene calls are TRBV13 and TRBJ2-5; 7 bases are shared with TRBD2. The CDR3 DNA follows: TGTGCCAGCAGCTTAGGGAGCGGGGCAGGGACCCAGTACTTC. Residues: CASSLGSGAGTQYF.